This T cell receptor beta chain appears in the sequencing data of a study of blood T cell repertoires in COVID-19. Study details: The analysed material was cDNA or gDNA that came from T cells, B-cell-depleted T cells, or PBMCs.

The length of the CDR3 is 13 residues. V was pared by 6 bases and J by 4 bases, with 12 bases between. Germline-derived CDR1 and CDR2 are LNHNV and YYDKDF (reference sequence). In the original analysis: Cell counts per sample came from amplifying reference gene primers. Assay: immunoSEQ multiplex PCR; the TCRdb copy retains only in-frame clones and omits some. V, J and clone size reflect that table, while D and trimming were determined from the DNA. The table has about 130,000 clones, roughly three quarters seen once. The sequenced material came from peripheral blood. The chain has TRBV15 and TRBJ1-2; D perhaps matches TRBD1 (6 bases). The TCR originated in a woman aged 70 to 79 with COVID-19, enrolled during active disease. CDR3 nucleotides: TGTGCCACCAGTGGGGGCGGGGGCTATGGCTACACCTTC. Amino acid sequence: CATSGGGGYGYTF.